Listed below are T cell receptor beta chains from one sample, sequenced in a study of T cells in Graves' hyperthyroidism and ophthalmopathy. TCRdb reanalysed the multiplex PCR reads using MiXCR and keeps one entry per CDR3 protein. The sample has about 740,000 distinct CDR3 sequences, around 13% seen once. Sequencing was carried out using blood. The receptors come from a woman aged 18-29 years with Graves' hyperthyroidism. The CDR3 runs from the conserved cysteine through the conserved F or W. The D gene is left open where the match is weak. Where a row states a size, it is once, few, many or the class of an expanded clone; other rows omit it.

d_gene,v_gene,j_gene,abundance,CDR3aa,CDR3nt
-,TRBV4-1,TRBJ2-1,-,CASSQASRGNEQFF,TGCGCCAGCAGCCAAGCTAGCAGGGGAAATGAGCAGTTCTTC
-,TRBV28,TRBJ2-7,many,CASSERYPYEQYF,TGTGCCAGCAGTGAGCGGTACCCCTACGAGCAGTACTTC
-,TRBV6-2/TRBV6-3,TRBJ2-3,-,CASSYSRLPDTQYF,TGTGCCAGCAGTTACTCAAGACTCCCAGATACGCAGTATTTT
-,TRBV2,TRBJ1-5,many,CASSDTSQPQHF,TGTGCCAGCAGTGACACTAGTCAGCCCCAGCATTTT
-,TRBV20-1,TRBJ1-2,many,CSANSHFLTGWQGYTF,TGCAGTGCGAATTCCCATTTCCTTACAGGGTGGCAGGGCTACACCTTC
-,TRBV5-1,TRBJ1-2,few,CASSLVSGNGYTF,TGCGCCAGCAGCTTGGTGTCAGGGAATGGCTACACCTTC
-,TRBV10-3,TRBJ2-1,-,CAIKDSGLYNEQFF,TGTGCCATCAAGGATAGCGGCCTCTACAATGAGCAGTTCTTC
TRBD2,TRBV29-1,TRBJ2-1,-,CKLAGVYNEQFF,TGCAAACTAGCGGGAGTCTACAATGAGCAGTTCTTC
-,TRBV29-1,TRBJ1-4,-,CSVGGGAQEKLFF,TGCAGCGTTGGGGGTGGTGCACAAGAAAAACTGTTTTTT
TRBD2,TRBV5-1,TRBJ2-7,many,CASRPTSGSSYEQYF,TGCGCCAGCAGGCCTACTAGCGGATCCTCCTACGAGCAGTACTTC
TRBD1,TRBV28,TRBJ2-7,many,CASKNQDRGYLGQYF,TGTGCCAGCAAAAACCAGGACAGGGGCTATCTGGGGCAGTACTTC
TRBD2,TRBV20-1,TRBJ2-2,many,CSAGLDRTGELFF,TGCAGTGCTGGACTAGACCGGACCGGGGAGCTGTTTTTT
-,TRBV3-1,TRBJ1-1,many,CASSHRQDGEAFF,TGTGCCAGCAGCCATCGACAGGACGGTGAAGCTTTCTTT
-,TRBV5-6,TRBJ1-1,many,CASSFLQGGNTEAFF,TGTGCCAGCAGCTTCTTACAGGGCGGGAACACTGAAGCTTTCTTT
-,TRBV6-1,TRBJ2-4,-,CASSSLRGGDIQYF,TGTGCCAGCAGCTCTTTAAGAGGGGGGGACATTCAGTACTTC
-,TRBV27,TRBJ1-1,many,CASSLYSPLSVGAFF,TGTGCCAGCAGTTTATACTCTCCCCTCTCTGTCGGAGCTTTCTTT
-,TRBV12-3/TRBV12-4,TRBJ1-1,-,CASSPRVGATEAFF,TGTGCCAGCAGCCCCAGGGTCGGGGCCACTGAAGCTTTCTTT
-,TRBV2,TRBJ2-7,few,CASTRPGYEQYF,TGTGCCAGCACCCGACCAGGTTACGAGCAGTACTTC
-,TRBV12-3/TRBV12-4,TRBJ2-2,many,CASRHSPGELFF,TGTGCCAGCAGACATTCTCCCGGGGAGCTGTTTTTT
-,TRBV5-1,TRBJ2-5,few,CASRQVGETQYF,TGCGCCAGCCGGCAGGTTGGGGAGACCCAGTACTTC
-,TRBV3-1,TRBJ2-1,many,CASSLRQAYNEQFF,TGTGCCAGCAGCCTCCGACAGGCCTACAATGAGCAGTTCTTC
-,TRBV7-9,TRBJ2-7,-,CASSLEQAGRPLQYF,TGTGCCAGCAGCTTAGAGCAAGCGGGCAGGCCGTTGCAGTACTTC
-,TRBV5-4,TRBJ1-6,-,CASSWTRGGYNSPLHF,TGTGCCAGCAGCTGGACGCGGGGCGGATATAATTCACCCCTCCACTTT
TRBD1,TRBV9,TRBJ1-2,many,CASSVGDSNNYGYTF,TGTGCCAGCAGCGTAGGGGACAGTAATAACTATGGCTACACCTTC
-,TRBV20-1,TRBJ2-3,many,CSAPQGRTDTQYF,TGCAGTGCCCCGCAAGGAAGGACAGATACGCAGTATTTT
-,TRBV27,TRBJ1-5,many,CASSITGFSSNQPQHF,TGTGCCAGCAGTATTACAGGGTTTTCAAGCAATCAGCCCCAGCATTTT
TRBD2,TRBV7-3,TRBJ2-7,many,CASSYSSGDYEQYF,TGTGCCAGCAGCTACTCTAGCGGTGACTACGAGCAGTACTTC
-,TRBV20-1,TRBJ2-1,few,CSAILPRTYNEQFF,TGCAGTGCTATCCTTCCTAGGACCTACAATGAGCAGTTCTTC
-,TRBV28,TRBJ2-7,many,CASSFGNSYEQYF,TGTGCCAGCAGTTTTGGGAACTCCTACGAGCAGTACTTC
-,TRBV15,TRBJ1-3,-,CATSRDGFSFSGNTIYF,TGTGCCACCAGCAGAGACGGATTCTCCTTCTCTGGAAACACCATATATTTT
TRBD2,TRBV5-1,TRBJ2-5,-,CASSYRETSGSGIQSETQYF,TGCGCCAGCAGCTATCGGGAGACTAGCGGGAGTGGGATTCAGTCGGAGACCCAGTACTTC
-,TRBV18,TRBJ1-5,many,CASSPPGVGIQPQHF,TGTGCCAGCTCACCACCCGGGGTAGGGATTCAGCCCCAGCATTTT
-,TRBV7-2,TRBJ2-7,many,CASSLPRDGWSSYEQYF,TGTGCCAGCAGCTTACCCAGGGACGGCTGGTCCTCCTACGAGCAGTACTTC
TRBD2,TRBV4-3,TRBJ2-3,-,CASSQQVAGLLTDTQYF,TGCGCCAGCAGCCAGCAGGTAGCGGGGCTACTCACAGATACGCAGTATTTT
TRBD1,TRBV20-1,TRBJ1-5,-,CSAKYDRELGQPQHF,TGCAGTGCTAAGTACGACAGGGAGTTAGGTCAGCCCCAGCATTTT
-,TRBV18,TRBJ1-1,few,CASSRVRAEAFF,TGTGCCAGCTCACGGGTGCGAGCTGAAGCTTTCTTT
-,TRBV30,TRBJ1-5,few,CAWGLGGSNQPPHF,TGTGCCTGGGGTCTTGGGGGAAGCAATCAGCCCCCGCATTTT
-,TRBV28,TRBJ2-7,many,CASSPTDGFYEQYF,TGTGCCAGCAGTCCTACGGACGGCTTCTACGAGCAGTACTTC
-,TRBV19,TRBJ1-5,-,CASSIETVYQPQHF,TGTGCCAGTAGTATAGAAACAGTTTATCAGCCCCAGCATTTT
TRBD2,TRBV6-1,TRBJ2-7,many,CASTKKVAGGAYEQYF,TGTGCCAGCACCAAGAAAGTAGCGGGAGGAGCCTACGAGCAGTACTTC
TRBD2,TRBV3-1,TRBJ2-2,-,CASSQDPPAGGLDGELFF,TGTGCCAGCAGCCAAGATCCCCCAGCGGGAGGGTTAGACGGGGAGCTGTTTTTT